The present T cell receptor beta chain was sequenced within a study of blood T cell repertoires in COVID-19. About the study: The study drew acute and convalescent COVID-19 samples from the United States, Italy and Spain.

Libraries were prepared by immunoSEQ multiplex PCR; TCRdb keeps only in-frame clonotypes and omits some of them. The data contain around 100,000 clones, roughly 85% of them singletons. CDR1 and CDR2 from the germline V gene are LNHDA and SQIVND (reference sequence). The length of the CDR3 is 16 residues. Trimming pared 5 bases from V and 0 bases from J, leaving 13 bases between. The clonotype comes from a man aged 50-60 years in a cohort sampled during active COVID-19. The chain combines TRBV19 with TRBJ1-4; D perhaps matches TRBD1 (5 bases). Sequenced: peripheral blood. For the CDR3, the DNA is TGTGCCAGTAGTTCCCGGACACTTTCAACTAATGAAAAACTGTTTTTT. Its translation is CASSSRTLSTNEKLFF.